The 29 T cell receptor beta chains reported below all come from one sample, sequenced in a study of regulatory T cells in long-lasting Graves disease. With iRepertoire HTBI primers and Arm-PCR of CDR3 regions, TCR beta libraries were built. TCRdb called the multiplex PCR reads again in MiXCR, with one record for every CDR3 protein. Among a few hundred thousand distinct CDR3 sequences listed, 23% were seen once. Time point: persistent/refractory GD, antithyroid drugs over 5 years with positive TRAb. Researchers made the TCR library from RNA that was extracted from PBMCs. Sequenced here: peripheral blood mononuclear cells (PBMCs), sampled when the disease was refractory, from a patient treated with antithyroid drugs. The receptors shown here come from a female donor with Graves disease.

The rearrangement joins TRBV7-2 to TRBJ1-2, with a weak D call TRBD1 (5 bases). The V and J ends lost 4 bases and 4 bases respectively, with 16 bases between them. Germline loops: CDR1 SGHTA, CDR2 FQGNSA. The CDR3 is 15 amino acids. The DNA for the CDR3 is TGTGCCAGCAGCTACCGGCCGACAGTCAGCTATGGCTACACCTTC. Translated: CASSYRPTVSYGYTF.

Many counts were recorded for this clonotype. The rearrangement joins TRBV28 to TRBJ1-2; D is unresolved. This CDR3 has 12 residues. Germline V gene sequence: CDR1 MDHEN, CDR2 SYDVKM. Trimming stripped 5 bases from V and 8 bases from J, with 12 bases between. This CDR3 is CASSPELRGYTF. CDR3 DNA: TGTGCCAGCAGTCCGGAATTACGGGGCTACACCTTC.

This chain uses TRBV12-3 or TRBV12-4 with TRBJ2-2, with 7 nucleotides matching TRBD1. This CDR3 is 15 amino acids long. J lost 5 bases, V lost 3 bases, and 6 bases had no gene match. CDR3 region: CASSFGRGRTGELFF. CDR3 DNA: TGTGCCAGCAGTTTTGGTAGGGGGCGGACCGGGGAGCTGTTTTTT.

This chain links TRBV20-1 with TRBJ1-1; tentatively, D is TRBD1 (6 bases). In germline, CDR1 is DFQATT, CDR2 SNEGSKA (reference sequence). Trimming took off 5 bases at V and 1 base at J, with 8 bases between the two ends. There are 12 residues in the CDR3. The CDR3 protein is CSALGQNTEAFF. The CDR3 DNA reads TGCAGTGCTTTGGGACAGAACACTGAAGCTTTCTTT.

In nucleotides, the CDR3 is TGTGCCAGCAGCGCCACAGGGTCGGCGACACCCCTCCACTTT. Translated: CASSATGSATPLHF. The chain links TRBV9 to TRBJ1-6, with D tentatively TRBD1 (6 bases). Germline CDR1 reads SGDLS; CDR2 reads YYNGEE. Trimming took off 3 bases at V and 11 bases at J, with 15 bases between the two ends. The CDR3 has 14 amino acids.

This clonotype has a handful of counts. This sequence joins TRBV7-3 and TRBJ2-2, with a weak D call TRBD1 (5 bases). The CDR3 spans 14 residues. Looked up from germline, CDR1 is SGHTA and CDR2 is FQGTGA. V lost 2 bases, J lost 4 bases, and 8 bases lay in between. CDR3 sequence: CASSLYQGTGELFF. CDR3 nucleotides: TGTGCCAGCAGCTTATACCAGGGCACCGGGGAGCTGTTTTTT.

V and J are TRBV5-1 and TRBJ2-7; 10 bases fit TRBD1. Germline V CDR1 and CDR2: SGHRS, YFSETQ. The CDR3 has 14 residues. V dropped 3 bases and J dropped 1; count of bases not matched to a gene: 1. CDR3 nucleotides: TGCGCCAGCAGCTGGGACAGGGGTTCCTACGAGCAGTACTTC. This translates into CASSWDRGSYEQYF.

The CDR3 nucleotides read TGTGCCAGCAGCGTAGGTAGGGGATCGCCCTACGAGCAGTACTTC. Its translation: CASSVGRGSPYEQYF. The V and J genes are TRBV9 and TRBJ2-7, with a tentative D call TRBD1 (5 bases). CDR1 is SGDLS, CDR2 YYNGEE, per germline. The V gene lost 0 bases and the J gene lost 2 bases, with 12 bases spanning the gap. The length of the CDR3 is 15 residues.

This clonotype was recorded at least ten times. The J gene is TRBJ2-2, the V gene TRBV11-1, with no clear D. From germline, CDR1 is SGHAT and CDR2 FQDESV (reference sequence). The CDR3 is 14 amino acids. Trimming removed 4 bases from V and 3 bases from J, with 9 bases in between. The CDR3 reads CASSSSRYTGELFF. DNA for the CDR3: TGTGCCAGCAGCTCCTCCCGTTACACCGGGGAGCTGTTTTTT. Filled out from reference TRBV11-1 and TRBJ2-2, the complete variable domain reads EAEVAQSPRYKITEKSQAVAFWCDPISGHATLYWYRQILGQGPELLVQFQDESVVDDSQLPKDRFSAERLKGVDSTLKIQPAELGDSAMYLCASSSSRYTGELFFGEGSRLTVL.

The J gene is TRBJ2-5, the V gene TRBV3-1; D gene uncertain. Looked up from germline, CDR1 is LGHDT and CDR2 is YNNKEL (reference sequence). V was shortened by 0 bases and J by 7 bases, with 12 bases between the two germline ends. The CDR3 runs to 14 residues. The chain's CDR3 is CASSQDPDLGTQYF. The CDR3 DNA is TGTGCCAGCAGCCAAGACCCAGATTTGGGGACCCAGTACTTC.

V and J are TRBV20-1 and TRBJ2-1; D is unresolved. V was shortened by 3 bases and J by 6 bases, with 9 bases between the two germline ends. This CDR3 spans 12 amino acids. Germline V gene data show CDR1 as DFQATT and CDR2 as SNEGSKA (reference sequence). CDR3 sequence reads: CSASPVSNEQFF. CDR3 in DNA: TGCAGTGCTAGCCCCGTTAGCAATGAGCAGTTCTTC.

V gene TRBV7-3 combines with J gene TRBJ2-2; a possible D gene is TRBD2 (7 bases). Trimming cost V 4 bases and J 0 bases, with 15 bases left between them. Germline values: CDR1 SGHTA, CDR2 FQGTGA. The CDR3 is 17 amino acids. The CDR3: CASSSRGGLTNTGELFF. The CDR3 DNA reads TGTGCCAGCAGCTCAAGGGGGGGCCTAACGAACACCGGGGAGCTGTTTTTT. The full variable domain, completed using reference TRBV7-3 and TRBJ2-2, is GAGVSQTPSNKVTEKGKYVELRCDPISGHTALYWYRQSLGQGPEFLIYFQGTGAADDSGLPNDRFFAVRPEGSVSTLKIQRTERGDSAVYLCASSSRGGLTNTGELFFGEGSRLTVL.

The chain employs TRBV14 and TRBJ2-7; TRBD2 is a possible D gene (6 bases). This CDR3 has 13 residues. Per germline, CDR1 SGHDN and CDR2 FVKESK. Deletions cut 0 bases from V and 5 bases from J, with 8 bases between. The CDR3 region has the DNA TGTGCCAGCAGCCAAGACTGGAGGGACGAGCAGTACTTC. Protein sequence: CASSQDWRDEQYF.

This clonotype was found many times. This rearrangement joins TRBV15 to TRBJ2-2, with TRBD1 matching over 9 bases. Germline assignment: CDR1 LNHNV and CDR2 YYDKDF (reference sequence). Trimming at V came to 4 bases and at J to 1 base, leaving 1 base not matched to a gene. CDR3 length equals 15 residues. DNA of the CDR3: TGTGCCACCAGCAAGGGACAGGGGAACACCGGGGAGCTGTTTTTT. It specifies CATSKGQGNTGELFF.

The V call is TRBV2, the J call TRBJ1-4, with 9 bases identical to TRBD1. The CDR3 runs 15 residues. Germline CDR1 and CDR2: SNHLY and FYNNEI. V gave up 6 bases and J gave up 7 bases; unmatched junction bases: 9. CDR3 DNA sequence: TGTGCCAGCAGCCCCTGGACAGGGGCGGGTGAAAAACTGTTTTTT. Its translation: CASSPWTGAGEKLFF.

This clonotype showed up just a few times. The chain combines TRBV14 with TRBJ2-1, with TRBD1 as a possible D gene (5 bases). Germline lookup yields CDR1 SGHDN and CDR2 FVKESK. The CDR3 covers 17 residues. V lost 0 bases to trimming and J lost 5 bases, with 17 bases between them. The CDR3 sequence: CASSQEGWRQLDNEQFF. The CDR3, as DNA: TGTGCCAGCAGCCAAGAGGGGTGGAGACAGTTAGACAATGAGCAGTTCTTC.

This sequence joins TRBV5-1 and TRBJ1-1; 7 positions match TRBD1. The CDR3 totals 16 residues. Germline V gives CDR1 SGHRS, CDR2 YFSETQ. The ends lost 0 bases at V and 1 base at J; junction bases unmatched: 6. The CDR3 sequence is CASSLEQGLGNTEAFF. The CDR3 coding sequence is TGCGCCAGCAGCTTGGAACAGGGGTTGGGGAACACTGAAGCTTTCTTT.

The table lists this clonotype with many counts. The chain joins TRBV6-5 to TRBJ1-1; D is unclear. The CDR3 length is 15 residues. Looked up from germline, CDR1 is MNHEY and CDR2 is SVGAGI. Trimming removed 2 bases from V and 3 bases from J, with 13 bases in between. The CDR3 is CASSYPLNRDTEAFF. The CDR3 DNA sequence: TGTGCCAGCAGTTACCCCTTAAACCGTGACACTGAAGCTTTCTTT.

On this clonotype: A much larger clone is a single base away; this may be a read error. This chain links TRBV7-2 with TRBJ1-5; D remains ambiguous. Trimming left V 11 bases short and J 7 bases short, with 15 bases between. The V gene's germline CDR1 is SGHTA and CDR2 FQGNSA. The CDR3 contains 12 residues. The CDR3 coding sequence is TGTGCCGGCAACCTCCCTGGACAGCCCCAGCATTTT. It codes for CAGNLPGQPQHF.

The V call is TRBV12-3 or TRBV12-4, the J call TRBJ2-7; 9 bases map to TRBD1. The CDR3 sequence is 13 residues long. Trimming removed 6 bases from V and 6 bases from J; junction bases left unmatched: 6. The CDR3 loop is CASSAGTGREQYF. The CDR3 DNA is TGTGCCAGCAGCGCCGGGACAGGGCGCGAGCAGTACTTC.

This clonotype was observed many times. The chain recombines TRBV3-1 with TRBJ1-5; 8 bases fit TRBD1. This CDR3 has 17 residues. The V and J ends lost 1 base and 7 bases, in that order; junction bases with no gene match: 12. Germline V gene data show CDR1 as LGHDT and CDR2 as YNNKEL (reference sequence). In DNA form, the CDR3 reads TGTGCCAGCAGCCAAGGAGCCCACAGGGGGGGGCGACAGCCCCAGCATTTT. This sequence encodes CASSQGAHRGGRQPQHF.

Turning to this clonotype: This may come from a read error, since a much larger clone is one base off. Likely a read error: the CDR3 ends without its conserved phenylalanine or tryptophan. CDR3 coding DNA: TGTGCCAGCAGTCGGGCCGCTAAAGCTGAAGCTTTCTCT. Encoded protein: CASSRAAKAEAFS. V usage is TRBV7-3 and J usage is TRBJ1-1; the D is unclear. The CDR3 is 13 residues long. Germline CDR1 is SGHTA and CDR2 is FQGTGA. Deletions cut 6 bases from V and 6 bases from J, with 14 bases between.

The chain employs TRBV28 and TRBJ2-4; D remains ambiguous. V lost 2 bases and J 7 bases, leaving 15 bases between the germline ends. Per germline, CDR1 MDHEN and CDR2 SYDVKM. The CDR3 has 15 residues. CDR3 protein: CASSLESGRRNIQYF. Written as DNA, the CDR3 is TGTGCCAGCAGTTTAGAATCTGGGCGTAGGAACATTCAGTACTTC.

In its sample, this clonotype was seen many times. The V gene is TRBV20-1, the J gene TRBJ2-7; 13 bases agree with TRBD2. Trimming took 6 bases from V and 5 from J; bases not matched to a gene: 4. Germline V gives CDR1 DFQATT, CDR2 SNEGSKA (reference sequence). There are 13 residues in the CDR3. DNA of the CDR3: TGCAGTGCCACGACTAGCGGGAGGAACGAGCAGTACTTC. It is translated as CSATTSGRNEQYF.

About this clonotype: Since a much larger clone is just one base distant, this may be a read error. The CDR3 loop reads CASSMTQSYGYTF. The CDR3, as DNA: TGTGCCAGTAGTATGACACAGAGCTATGGCTACACCTTC. The chain couples TRBV19 to TRBJ1-2; no definite D call. V lost 3 bases and J 4 bases, leaving 9 bases between the germline ends. Per germline, CDR1 LNHDA and CDR2 SQIVND (reference sequence). This CDR3 has 13 amino acids. The whole variable domain, filled in from reference TRBV19 and TRBJ1-2, reads DGGITQSPKYLFRKEGQNVTLSCEQNLNHDAMYWYRQDPGQGLRLIYYSQIVNDFQKGDIAEGYSVSREKKESFPLTVTSAQKNPTAFYLCASSMTQSYGYTFGSGTRLTVV.

This clonotype was recorded a few times. The rearrangement joins TRBV30 to TRBJ2-5, with TRBD1 matching over 7 bases. CDR3 size: 13 residues. J was trimmed by 5 bases and V by 4 bases; bases with no gene match: 7. CDR1 and CDR2 from the germline V gene are GTSNPN and SVGIG (reference sequence). The CDR3 here is CAWIRRGWETQYF. The DNA for the CDR3 is TGTGCCTGGATTCGCAGGGGGTGGGAGACCCAGTACTTC.

The chain has TRBV29-1 and TRBJ2-7, with 7 bases identical to TRBD2. V lost 3 bases to trimming and J lost 5 bases; unmatched junction nucleotides: 10. There are 14 residues in the CDR3. The germline CDR1 and CDR2 sequences are SQVTM and ANQGSEA. As DNA, the CDR3 is TGCAGCGTTGATGCCGGCGGGAGCGGGAACGAGCAGTACTTC. Translation gives CSVDAGGSGNEQYF.

Ten or more counts support this clonotype. This rearrangement joins TRBV7-2 to TRBJ1-6; no clear D gene. V was clipped by 3 bases and J by 6 bases, with 9 bases between them. Germline V gene sequence: CDR1 SGHTA, CDR2 FQGNSA. This CDR3 comprises 14 residues. In nucleotides, the CDR3 is TGTGCCAGCAGCTTCGGATCGACTAATTCACCCCTCCACTTT. Protein sequence: CASSFGSTNSPLHF.

This chain connects TRBV2 to TRBJ2-7, with D possibly being TRBD1 (7 bases). Germline V gene lookup returns CDR1 SNHLY and CDR2 FYNNEI. The V and J ends lost 6 bases and 1 base respectively, with 13 bases between them. This CDR3 contains 14 residues. CDR3 DNA: TGTGCCAGCAGCGTGGAGGGACAGTCCTACGAGCAGTACTTC. Translating gives CASSVEGQSYEQYF. The full variable domain, in which reference TRBV2 and TRBJ2-7 provide the parts outside the CDR3, is EPEVTQTPSHQVTQMGQEVILRCVPISNHLYFYWYRQILGQKVEFLVSFYNNEISEKSEIFDDQFSVERPDGSNFTLKIRSTKLEDSAMYFCASSVEGQSYEQYFGPGTRLTVT.